The source of this T cell receptor (beta chain) is a study of blood T cells in healthy people across ages. In the study overall: Capture by template switching was about one barcoded beta molecule per two T cells.

Combining a sample-barcoded 5' primer with a J-beta primer mix, a second PCR ran for roughly 7 to 12 cycles. Each cDNA molecule carried a tag from a template-switch adaptor that contained 12 random nucleotides. TCRdb reanalysed the 5' RACE reads using MiXCR and keeps one entry per CDR3 protein. Among hundreds of thousands of distinct CDR3 sequences listed, about 52% were seen once. The study, taken as a whole, reports: Diversity figures based on one million T cells were deemed too low.

With regard to this clonotype: Its target is not known.

V was pared by 0 bases and J by 9 bases, with 21 bases between. This CDR3 has 17 amino acids. The V gene's germline CDR1 is DFQATT and CDR2 SNEGSKA (reference sequence). The sequence came from a woman aged 55-69 years in good health. The rearrangement uses TRBV20-1 and TRBJ1-6; tentatively, D is TRBD1 (5 bases). Material: blood. Written as DNA, the CDR3 is TGCAGTGCTAGAGATCCGGGGAGGGGCCTAAGAGGTTCACCCCTCCACTTT. Encoded protein: CSARDPGRGLRGSPLHF.